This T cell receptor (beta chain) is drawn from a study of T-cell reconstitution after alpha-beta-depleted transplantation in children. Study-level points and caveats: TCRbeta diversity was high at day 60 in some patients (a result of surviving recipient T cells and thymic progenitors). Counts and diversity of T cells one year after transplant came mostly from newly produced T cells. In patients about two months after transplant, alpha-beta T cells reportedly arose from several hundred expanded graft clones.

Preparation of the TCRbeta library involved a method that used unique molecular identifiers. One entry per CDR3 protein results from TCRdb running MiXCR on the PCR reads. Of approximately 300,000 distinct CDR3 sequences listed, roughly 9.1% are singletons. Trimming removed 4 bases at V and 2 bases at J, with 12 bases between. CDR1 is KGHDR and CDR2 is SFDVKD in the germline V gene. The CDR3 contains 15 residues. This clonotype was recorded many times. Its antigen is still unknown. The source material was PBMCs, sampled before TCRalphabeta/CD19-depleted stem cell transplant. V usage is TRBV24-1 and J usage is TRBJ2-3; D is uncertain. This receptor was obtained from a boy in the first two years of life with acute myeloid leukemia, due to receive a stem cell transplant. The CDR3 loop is CATSEGSFLTDTQYF. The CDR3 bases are TGTGCCACCAGTGAAGGGTCCTTTCTCACAGATACGCAGTATTTT.